The source of this T cell receptor beta chain is a study of CD8 T cells in Susac syndrome. RNA totalling about 0.45 to 1 ug underwent reverse transcription with random hexamers. Coverage of TCR beta CDR3 amplification by immunoSEQ multiplex PCR extended to 54 Vbeta and 13 Jbeta. TCRdb ran MiXCR on the immunoSEQ multiplex PCR reads and lists one entry per CDR3 protein. This table has approximately 130,000 distinct CDR3 sequences, under 95% appearing once. The CDR3 spans 13 residues. Trimming removed 1 base at V and 5 bases at J, with 9 bases between. Germline V CDR1 and CDR2: SEHNR, FQNEAQ (reference sequence).

Sequenced: CD8+ T cells from PBMCs. This rearrangement joins TRBV7-9 to TRBJ2-7, with D hard to call. The TCR sequence derives from a human donor with multiple sclerosis. CDR3 DNA sequence: TGTGCCAGCAGCTTAGACGTTAGGGACGAGCAGTACTTC. This sequence encodes CASSLDVRDEQYF.